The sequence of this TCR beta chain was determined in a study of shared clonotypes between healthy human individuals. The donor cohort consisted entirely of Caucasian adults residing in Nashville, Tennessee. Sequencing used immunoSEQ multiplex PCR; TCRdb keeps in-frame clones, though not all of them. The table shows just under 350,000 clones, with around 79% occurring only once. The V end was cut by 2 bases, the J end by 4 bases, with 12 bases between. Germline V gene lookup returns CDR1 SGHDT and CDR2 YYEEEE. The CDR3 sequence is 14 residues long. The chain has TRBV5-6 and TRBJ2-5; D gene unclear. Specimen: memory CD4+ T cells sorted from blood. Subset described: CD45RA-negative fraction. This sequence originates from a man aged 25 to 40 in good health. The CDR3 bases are TGTGCCAGCAGCTTAAGGGAACGTAGAGAGACCCAGTACTTC. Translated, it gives CASSLRERRETQYF.